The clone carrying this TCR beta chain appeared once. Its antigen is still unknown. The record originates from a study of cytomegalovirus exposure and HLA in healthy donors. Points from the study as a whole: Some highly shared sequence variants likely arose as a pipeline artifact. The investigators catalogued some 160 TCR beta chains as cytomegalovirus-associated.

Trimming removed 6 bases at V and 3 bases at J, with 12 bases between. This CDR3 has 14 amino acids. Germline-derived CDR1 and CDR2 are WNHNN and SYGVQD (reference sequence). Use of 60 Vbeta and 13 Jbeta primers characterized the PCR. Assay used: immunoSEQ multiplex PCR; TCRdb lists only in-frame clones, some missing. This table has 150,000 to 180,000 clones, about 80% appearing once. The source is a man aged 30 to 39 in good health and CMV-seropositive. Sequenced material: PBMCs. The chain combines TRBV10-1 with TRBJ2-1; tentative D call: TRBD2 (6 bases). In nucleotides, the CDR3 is TGCGCCAGCAGCTCGGGAGTAATCTACAATGAGCAGTTCTTC. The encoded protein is CASSSGVIYNEQFF.